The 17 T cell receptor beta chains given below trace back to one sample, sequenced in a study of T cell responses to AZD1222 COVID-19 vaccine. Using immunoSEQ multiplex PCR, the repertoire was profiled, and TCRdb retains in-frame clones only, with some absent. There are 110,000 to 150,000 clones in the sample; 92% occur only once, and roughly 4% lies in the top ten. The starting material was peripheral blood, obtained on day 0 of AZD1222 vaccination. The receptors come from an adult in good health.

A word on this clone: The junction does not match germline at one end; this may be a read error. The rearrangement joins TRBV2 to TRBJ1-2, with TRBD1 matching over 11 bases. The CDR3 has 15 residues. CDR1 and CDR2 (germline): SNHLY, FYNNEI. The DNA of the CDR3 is TGTGCCAGCAGGGAAGTCGGACAGGGGGCGGATGGCTACACCTTC. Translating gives CASREVGQGADGYTF.

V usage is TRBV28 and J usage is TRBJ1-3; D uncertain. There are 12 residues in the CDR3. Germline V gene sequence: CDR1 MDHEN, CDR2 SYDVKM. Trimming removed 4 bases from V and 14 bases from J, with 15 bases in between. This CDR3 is CASSSGERRLYF. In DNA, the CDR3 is TGTGCCAGCAGTTCCGGTGAGAGGAGACTATATTTT.

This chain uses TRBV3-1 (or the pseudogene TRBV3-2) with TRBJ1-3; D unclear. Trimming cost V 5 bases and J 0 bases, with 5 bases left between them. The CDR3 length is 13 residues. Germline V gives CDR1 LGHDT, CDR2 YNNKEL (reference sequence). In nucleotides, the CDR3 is TGTGCCAGCAGCGCGAGCTCTGGAAACACCATATATTTT. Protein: CASSASSGNTIYF.

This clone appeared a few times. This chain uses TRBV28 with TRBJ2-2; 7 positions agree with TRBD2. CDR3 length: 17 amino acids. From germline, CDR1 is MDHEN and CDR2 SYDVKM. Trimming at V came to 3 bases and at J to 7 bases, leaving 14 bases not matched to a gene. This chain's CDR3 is CASSFFPRREQSGELFF. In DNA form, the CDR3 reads TGTGCCAGCAGTTTTTTCCCTCGGCGGGAGCAAAGCGGGGAGCTGTTTTTT.

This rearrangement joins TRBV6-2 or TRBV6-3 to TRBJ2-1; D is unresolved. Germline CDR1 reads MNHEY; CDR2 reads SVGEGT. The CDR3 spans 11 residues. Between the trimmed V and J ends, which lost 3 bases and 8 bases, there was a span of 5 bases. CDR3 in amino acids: CASSYLDEQFF. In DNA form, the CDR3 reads TGTGCCAGCAGTTATCTCGATGAGCAGTTCTTC.

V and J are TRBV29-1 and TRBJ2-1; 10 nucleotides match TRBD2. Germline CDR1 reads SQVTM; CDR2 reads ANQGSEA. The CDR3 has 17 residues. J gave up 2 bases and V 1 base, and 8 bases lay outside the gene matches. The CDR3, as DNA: TGCAGCGTTGAAGGGGCTCCGGGACTAGCGACCTACAATGAGCAGTTCTTC. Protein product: CSVEGAPGLATYNEQFF.

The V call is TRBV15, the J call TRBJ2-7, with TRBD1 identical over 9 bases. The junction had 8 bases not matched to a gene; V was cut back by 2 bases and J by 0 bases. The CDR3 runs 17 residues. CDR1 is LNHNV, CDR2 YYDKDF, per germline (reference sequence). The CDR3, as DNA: TGTGCCACCAGCAGATCCATCGGGACAGGGATCTCCTACGAGCAGTACTTC. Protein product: CATSRSIGTGISYEQYF.

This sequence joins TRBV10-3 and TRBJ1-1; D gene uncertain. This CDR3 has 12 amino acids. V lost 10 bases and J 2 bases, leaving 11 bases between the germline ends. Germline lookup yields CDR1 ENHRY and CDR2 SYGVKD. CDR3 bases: TGTGCCACAAGGACGGTAAACACTGAAGCTTTCTTT. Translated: CATRTVNTEAFF.

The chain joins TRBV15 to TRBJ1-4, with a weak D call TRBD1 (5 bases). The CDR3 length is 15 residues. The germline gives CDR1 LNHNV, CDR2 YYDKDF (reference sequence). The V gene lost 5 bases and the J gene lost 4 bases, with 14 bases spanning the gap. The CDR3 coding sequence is TGTGCCACCAGCGGGGCCCGATTGATTAATGAAAAACTGTTTTTT. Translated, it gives CATSGARLINEKLFF.

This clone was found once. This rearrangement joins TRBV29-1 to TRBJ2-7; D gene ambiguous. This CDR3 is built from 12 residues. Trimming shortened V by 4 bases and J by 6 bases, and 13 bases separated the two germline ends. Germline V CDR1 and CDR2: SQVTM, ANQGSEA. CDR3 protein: CSVAVGRREQYF. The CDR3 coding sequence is TGCAGCGTTGCCGTCGGACGGCGCGAGCAGTACTTC.

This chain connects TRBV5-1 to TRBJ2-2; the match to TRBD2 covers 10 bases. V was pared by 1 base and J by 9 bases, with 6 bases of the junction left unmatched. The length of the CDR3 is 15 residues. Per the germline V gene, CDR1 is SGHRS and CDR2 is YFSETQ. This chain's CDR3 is CASSLTSGNVRELFF. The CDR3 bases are TGCGCCAGCAGCTTGACTAGCGGGAACGTCCGGGAGCTGTTTTTT.

The CDR3 region is CASSLDSGYEQYF. The CDR3 DNA is TGCGCCAGCAGCTTGGACTCCGGCTACGAGCAGTACTTC. V gene TRBV5-1 combines with J gene TRBJ2-7; D gene unclear. V was pared by 0 bases and J by 3 bases, with 7 bases between. This CDR3 comprises 13 residues. Germline CDR1 SGHRS, CDR2 YFSETQ.

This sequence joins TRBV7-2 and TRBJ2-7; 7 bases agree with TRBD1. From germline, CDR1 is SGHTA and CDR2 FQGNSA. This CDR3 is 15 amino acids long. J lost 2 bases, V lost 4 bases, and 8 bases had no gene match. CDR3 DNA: TGTGCCAGCAGCTCTCCTGACAGGGCTGCCTACGAGCAGTACTTC. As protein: CASSSPDRAAYEQYF.

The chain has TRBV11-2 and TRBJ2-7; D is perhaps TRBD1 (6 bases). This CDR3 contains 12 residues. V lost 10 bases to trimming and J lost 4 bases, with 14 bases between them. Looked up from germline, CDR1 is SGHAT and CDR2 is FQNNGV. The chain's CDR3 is CATGWGRYEQYF. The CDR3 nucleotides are TGTGCCACCGGCTGGGGGCGGTACGAGCAGTACTTC. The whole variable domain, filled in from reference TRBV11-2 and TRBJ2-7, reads EAGVAQSPRYKIIEKRQSVAFWCNPISGHATLYWYQQILGQGPKLLIQFQNNGVVDDSQLPKDRFSAERLKGVDSTLKIQPAKLEDSAVYLCATGWGRYEQYFGPGTRLTVT.

The CDR3: CAITSGLPYEQYF. The CDR3 DNA reads TGTGCCATCACTAGCGGTCTTCCCTACGAGCAGTACTTC. The V gene is TRBV10-3, the J gene TRBJ2-7; 7 bases agree with TRBD2. V lost 7 bases and J lost 2; bases outside the gene matches: 5. The CDR3 covers 13 residues. CDR1 ENHRY and CDR2 SYGVKD come from the germline V gene.

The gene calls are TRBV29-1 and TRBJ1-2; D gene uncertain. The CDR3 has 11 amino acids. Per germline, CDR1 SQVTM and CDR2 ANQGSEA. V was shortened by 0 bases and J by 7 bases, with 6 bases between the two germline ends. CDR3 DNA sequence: TGCAGCGTTGAAGAAGGCGCTGGCTACACCTTC. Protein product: CSVEEGAGYTF.

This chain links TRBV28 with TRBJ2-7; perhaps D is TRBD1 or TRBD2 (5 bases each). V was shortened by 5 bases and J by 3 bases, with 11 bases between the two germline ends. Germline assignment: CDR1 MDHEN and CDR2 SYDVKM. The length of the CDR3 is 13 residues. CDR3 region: CASSQGPNYEQYF. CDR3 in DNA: TGTGCCAGCAGTCAGGGACCGAACTACGAGCAGTACTTC.